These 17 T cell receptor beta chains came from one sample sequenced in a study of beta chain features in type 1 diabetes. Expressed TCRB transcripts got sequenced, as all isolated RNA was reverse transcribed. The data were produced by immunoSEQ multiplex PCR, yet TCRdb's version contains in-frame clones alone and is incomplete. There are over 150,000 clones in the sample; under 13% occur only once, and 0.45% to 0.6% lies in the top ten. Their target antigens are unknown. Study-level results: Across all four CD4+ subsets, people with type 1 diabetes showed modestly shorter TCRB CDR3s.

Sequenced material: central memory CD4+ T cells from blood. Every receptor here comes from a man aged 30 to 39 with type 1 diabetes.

In nucleotides, the CDR3 is TGCAGTCCCGCGGAGACCCAGTACTTC. This encodes CSPAETQYF. The chain carries TRBV20-1 and TRBJ2-5; D remains unclear. The CDR3 covers 9 residues. V was cut by 8 bases and J by 5 bases, with 6 bases left in between. Germline V lookup: CDR1 DFQATT, CDR2 SNEGSKA (reference sequence).

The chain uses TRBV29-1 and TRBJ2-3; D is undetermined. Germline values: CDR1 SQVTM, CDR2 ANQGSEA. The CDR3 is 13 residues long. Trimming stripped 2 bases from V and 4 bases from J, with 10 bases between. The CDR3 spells CSVEPLVADTQYF. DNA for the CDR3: TGCAGCGTTGAACCATTAGTAGCAGATACGCAGTATTTT.

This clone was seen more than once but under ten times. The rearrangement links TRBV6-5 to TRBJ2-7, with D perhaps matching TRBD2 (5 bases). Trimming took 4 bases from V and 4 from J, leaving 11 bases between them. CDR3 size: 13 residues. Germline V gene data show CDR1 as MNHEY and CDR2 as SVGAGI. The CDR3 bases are TGTGCCAGCAGTTCCCAAACTAGATACGAGCAGTACTTC. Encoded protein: CASSSQTRYEQYF.

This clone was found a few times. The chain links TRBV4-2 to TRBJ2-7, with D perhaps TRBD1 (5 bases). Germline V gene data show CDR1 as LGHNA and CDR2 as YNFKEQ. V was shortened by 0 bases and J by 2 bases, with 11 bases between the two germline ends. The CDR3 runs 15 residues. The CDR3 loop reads CASSQDRRAAYEQYF. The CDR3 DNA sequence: TGTGCCAGCAGCCAAGATCGCAGGGCGGCCTACGAGCAGTACTTC.

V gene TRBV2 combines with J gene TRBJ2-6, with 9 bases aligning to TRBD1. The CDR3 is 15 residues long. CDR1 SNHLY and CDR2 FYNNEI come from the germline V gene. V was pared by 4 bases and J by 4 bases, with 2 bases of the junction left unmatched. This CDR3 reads CASSGQGDGANVLTF. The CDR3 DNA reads TGTGCCAGCAGTGGACAGGGGGACGGGGCCAACGTCCTGACTTTC.

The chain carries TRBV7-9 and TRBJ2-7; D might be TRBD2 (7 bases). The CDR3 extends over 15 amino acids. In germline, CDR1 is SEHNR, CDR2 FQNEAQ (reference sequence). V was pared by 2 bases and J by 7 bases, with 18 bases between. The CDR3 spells CASSLSRRGLEEQYF. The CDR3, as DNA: TGTGCCAGCAGCTTAAGCAGGCGGGGGCTCGAGGAGCAGTACTTC.

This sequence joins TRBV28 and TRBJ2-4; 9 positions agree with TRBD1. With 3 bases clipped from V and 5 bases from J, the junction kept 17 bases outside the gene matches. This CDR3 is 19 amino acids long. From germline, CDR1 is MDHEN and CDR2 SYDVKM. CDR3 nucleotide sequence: TGTGCCAGCAGTTTTACCCACACGATACAGGGGGCTCCGCAAAACATTCAGTACTTC. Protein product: CASSFTHTIQGAPQNIQYF.

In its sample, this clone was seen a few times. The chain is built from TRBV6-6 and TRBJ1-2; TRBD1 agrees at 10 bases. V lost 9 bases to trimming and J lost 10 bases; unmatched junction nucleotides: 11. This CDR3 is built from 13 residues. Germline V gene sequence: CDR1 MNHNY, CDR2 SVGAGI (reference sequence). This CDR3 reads CASNPGTGEAYTF. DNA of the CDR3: TGTGCCAGTAACCCGGGGACAGGGGAGGCCTACACCTTC.

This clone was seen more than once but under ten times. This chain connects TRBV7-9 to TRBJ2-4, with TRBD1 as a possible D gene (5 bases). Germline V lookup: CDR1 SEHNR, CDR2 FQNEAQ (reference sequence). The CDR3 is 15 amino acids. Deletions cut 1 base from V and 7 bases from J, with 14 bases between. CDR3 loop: CASSLGNRLGNIQYF. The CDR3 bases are TGTGCCAGCAGCTTAGGGAACAGGCTAGGCAACATTCAGTACTTC.

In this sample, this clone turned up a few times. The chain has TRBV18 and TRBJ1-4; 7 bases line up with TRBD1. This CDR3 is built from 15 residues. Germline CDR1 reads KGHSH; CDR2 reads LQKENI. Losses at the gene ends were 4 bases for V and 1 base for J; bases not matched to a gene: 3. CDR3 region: CASSLGQETNEKLFF. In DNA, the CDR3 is TGTGCCAGCTCACTCGGACAGGAAACTAATGAAAAACTGTTTTTT.

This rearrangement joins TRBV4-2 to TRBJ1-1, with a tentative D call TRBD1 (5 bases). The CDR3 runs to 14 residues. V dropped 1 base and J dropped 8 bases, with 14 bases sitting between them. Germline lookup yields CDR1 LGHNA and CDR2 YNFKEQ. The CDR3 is CASSQGGEGREAFF. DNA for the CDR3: TGTGCCAGCAGCCAAGGAGGGGAGGGGAGAGAAGCTTTCTTT.

Here the CDR3 DNA reads TGTGCCAGCAGCCCGCCCCCGGACAGGCAGATTGAAGCTTTCTTT. It encodes CASSPPPDRQIEAFF. The chain links TRBV5-4 to TRBJ1-1; 7 nucleotides align to TRBD1. Germline trimming cut 4 bases from V and 7 bases from J; bases unmatched to any gene: 13. The CDR3 loop spans 15 amino acids. CDR1 is SGHNT, CDR2 YYREEE, per germline (reference sequence).

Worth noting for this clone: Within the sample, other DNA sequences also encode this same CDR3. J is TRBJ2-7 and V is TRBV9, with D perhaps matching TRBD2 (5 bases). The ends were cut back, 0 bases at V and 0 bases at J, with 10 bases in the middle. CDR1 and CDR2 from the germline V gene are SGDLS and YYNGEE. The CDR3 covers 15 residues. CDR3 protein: CASSVGGLSSYEQYF. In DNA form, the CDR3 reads TGTGCCAGCAGCGTAGGCGGGTTGAGCTCCTACGAGCAGTACTTC. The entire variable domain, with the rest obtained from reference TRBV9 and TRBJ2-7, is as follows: DSGVTQTPKHLITATGQRVTLRCSPRSGDLSVYWYQQSLDQGLQFLIQYYNGEERAKGNILERFSAQQFPDLHSELNLSSLELGDSALYFCASSVGGLSSYEQYFGPGTRLTVT.

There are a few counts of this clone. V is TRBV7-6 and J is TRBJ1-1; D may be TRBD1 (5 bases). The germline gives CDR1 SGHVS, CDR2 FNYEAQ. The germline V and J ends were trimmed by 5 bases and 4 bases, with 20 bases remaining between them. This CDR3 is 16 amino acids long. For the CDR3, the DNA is TGTGCCAGCAGCCCTACGGGACTCGTCTCGGTCACTGAAGCTTTCTTT. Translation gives CASSPTGLVSVTEAFF.

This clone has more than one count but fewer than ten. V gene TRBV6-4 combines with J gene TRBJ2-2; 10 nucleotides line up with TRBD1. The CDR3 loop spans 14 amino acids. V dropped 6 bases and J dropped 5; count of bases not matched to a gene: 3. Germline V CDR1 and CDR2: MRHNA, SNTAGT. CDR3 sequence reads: CASRTGQGTGELFF. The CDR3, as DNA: TGTGCCAGCAGGACGGGACAGGGGACCGGGGAGCTGTTTTTT.

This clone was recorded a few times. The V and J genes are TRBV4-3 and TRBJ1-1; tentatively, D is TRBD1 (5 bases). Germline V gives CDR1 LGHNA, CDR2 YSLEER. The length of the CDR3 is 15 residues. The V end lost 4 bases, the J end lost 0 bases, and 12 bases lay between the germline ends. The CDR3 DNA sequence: TGCGCCAGCAGCCTGGCAGGGCTTCTGAACACTGAAGCTTTCTTT. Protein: CASSLAGLLNTEAFF.

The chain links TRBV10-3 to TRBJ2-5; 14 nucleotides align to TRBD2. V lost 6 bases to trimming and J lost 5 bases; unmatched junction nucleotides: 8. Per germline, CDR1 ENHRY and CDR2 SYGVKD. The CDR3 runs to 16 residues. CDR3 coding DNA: TGTGCCATCAGCGGGACTAGCGGGAGTCAGGATGAGACCCAGTACTTC. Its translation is CAISGTSGSQDETQYF.